Following are 13 T cell receptor beta chains from one sample sequenced in a study of blood T cell repertoires in COVID-19. Using immunoSEQ multiplex PCR, the repertoire was profiled, and TCRdb retains in-frame clones only, with some absent. The repertoire holds over 200,000 clones, about 84% seen once, with 1.8% in the top ten. The sequenced sample was PBMCs or T cells enriched from blood (not recorded which). The receptor set was obtained from a man in his 60s who had recovered from COVID-19.

This rearrangement joins TRBV19 to TRBJ2-5; 11 positions agree with TRBD1. Losses at the gene ends were 5 bases for V and 1 base for J; bases not matched to a gene: 3. Germline V gene data show CDR1 as LNHDA and CDR2 as SQIVND (reference sequence). CDR3 length equals 15 residues. For the CDR3, the DNA is TGTGCCAGTAGTGGACAGGGGGCCCCCCAAGAGACCCAGTACTTC. Translation gives CASSGQGAPQETQYF.

The CDR3 DNA follows: TGTGCCAGCAGACAAAACTGGGATGGAATGAGGGTTAACTATGGCTACACCTTC. It is translated as CASRQNWDGMRVNYGYTF. The gene calls are TRBV3-1 (or the pseudogene TRBV3-2) and TRBJ1-2, with no clear D. Germline V gene sequence: CDR1 LGHDT, CDR2 YNNKEL (reference sequence). The CDR3 spans 18 residues. V lost 6 bases and J lost 1, with 24 bases in between.

V usage is TRBV28 and J usage is TRBJ1-3; D unresolved. The CDR3 extends over 16 amino acids. CDR1 is MDHEN, CDR2 SYDVKM, per germline. V dropped 2 bases and J dropped 1 base, with 12 bases sitting between them. CDR3 nucleotide sequence: TGTGCCAGCAGTTTACCCTCCGTCTCTTCTGGAAACACCATATATTTT. As protein: CASSLPSVSSGNTIYF.

The chain couples TRBV28 to TRBJ1-5, with 7 nucleotides matching TRBD1. The CDR3 has 15 residues. Looked up from germline, CDR1 is MDHEN and CDR2 is SYDVKM. Trimming removed 3 bases from V and 6 bases from J; junction bases left unmatched: 8. CDR3 DNA sequence: TGTGCCAGCAGTTTTCCCAGGGGGATAAGTCAGCCCCAGCATTTT. This codes for CASSFPRGISQPQHF.

V and J are TRBV27 and TRBJ1-5; 7 bases fit TRBD1. This CDR3 is built from 16 residues. Looked up from germline, CDR1 is MNHEY and CDR2 is SMNVEV (reference sequence). Trimming took 6 bases from V and 1 from J; bases not matched to a gene: 9. The CDR3: CASSPVGTASNQPQHF. CDR3 sequence (DNA): TGTGCCAGCAGCCCCGTGGGGACAGCGAGCAATCAGCCCCAGCATTTT.

This sequence joins TRBV30 and TRBJ1-2; 9 positions agree with TRBD1. The V gene's germline CDR1 is GTSNPN and CDR2 SVGIG (reference sequence). V lost 0 bases to trimming and J lost 14 bases; unmatched junction nucleotides: 7. CDR3 size: 12 residues. The CDR3: CAWSVGDRAGTF. The CDR3 coding sequence is TGTGCCTGGAGTGTAGGGGACAGGGCAGGGACCTTC.

The chain is built from TRBV6-4 and TRBJ1-5; 10 bases are a match to TRBD1. This CDR3 spans 17 amino acids. Per the germline V gene, CDR1 is MRHNA and CDR2 is SNTAGT. The V segment lost 8 bases and the J segment 2 bases; nucleotides outside the gene matches: 12. Here the CDR3 reads CASVPGQGKGGNQPQHF. In DNA, the CDR3 is TGTGCCAGCGTACCGGGACAGGGGAAAGGCGGCAATCAGCCCCAGCATTTT.

CDR3 DNA: TGTGCCAGCTCGCTCGGACTAGCGGGGGGTGCAAGCCAAGAGACCCAGTACTTC. Its translation: CASSLGLAGGASQETQYF. V is TRBV18 and J is TRBJ2-5; 14 nucleotides agree with TRBD2. Germline lookup yields CDR1 KGHSH and CDR2 LQKENI. V was clipped by 6 bases and J by 1 base; unmatched bases: 10. This CDR3 spans 18 amino acids.

The genes are TRBV14 and TRBJ2-4; 9 nucleotides line up with TRBD2. The CDR3 contains 14 residues. The V and J ends lost 2 bases and 7 bases, in that order; junction bases with no gene match: 3. Germline CDR1 and CDR2: SGHDN and FVKESK. The CDR3 DNA reads TGTGCCAGCAGCCAACCTAGCGGGGTGAACATTCAGTACTTC. Amino acid sequence: CASSQPSGVNIQYF.

The chain employs TRBV10-3 and TRBJ1-2, with TRBD1 identical over 9 bases. CDR3 size: 14 residues. V dropped 0 bases and J dropped 6; count of bases not matched to a gene: 2. Germline-derived CDR1 and CDR2 are ENHRY and SYGVKD. The CDR3 coding sequence is TGTGCCATCAGTGAGTCTCGGACAGGGGATGGCTACACCTTC. Its protein product is CAISESRTGDGYTF.

The chain is built from TRBV27 and TRBJ2-7; 10 positions agree with TRBD2. The CDR3 loop spans 15 amino acids. Germline CDR1 MNHEY, CDR2 SMNVEV (reference sequence). After removal of 5 bases from V and 2 bases from J, the junction contained 6 bases not matched to a gene. The DNA for the CDR3 is TGTGCCAGCAGTCCCCAACTAGCGGGGCCCTACGAGCAGTACTTC. Protein: CASSPQLAGPYEQYF.

The chain is built from TRBV5-1 and TRBJ2-2; a possible D gene is TRBD1 (5 bases). The ends were cut back, 0 bases at V and 6 bases at J, with 9 bases in the middle. Germline CDR1 SGHRS, CDR2 YFSETQ. CDR3 length: 14 residues. The CDR3 is CASSLVQGSGELFF. CDR3 bases: TGCGCCAGCAGCTTGGTTCAGGGATCCGGGGAGCTGTTTTTT.

In this sample, this clone turned up once. The chain employs TRBV3-1 (or the pseudogene TRBV3-2) and TRBJ2-3; D uncertain. V was pared by 6 bases and J by 2 bases, with 9 bases between. The germline V gene encodes CDR1 LGHDT and CDR2 YNNKEL (reference sequence). The CDR3 totals 13 residues. The CDR3: CASRATSTDTQYF. In DNA form, the CDR3 reads TGTGCCAGCAGAGCTACCTCCACAGATACGCAGTATTTT.